This entry concerns a single T cell receptor (beta chain). Its antigen remains undetermined. Per-nucleotide qualities are absent, and no much larger clonotype sits a single base away. The library relied on the immunoSEQ multiplex PCR assay. For most patients, genomic DNA was subjected to high-throughput TCR-beta CDR3 sequencing by Adaptive Biotechnologies. As for how the authors treated the data: Adaptive's ImmunoSEQ software was the source of the TCR sequencing data for 15 to 20 patients, while three other patients were processed with MiXCR and VDJtools. CDR3 nucleotide sequences shared between donor and recipient were removed because the origin of such sequences could not be assigned. Alloreactive clones required at least 2-fold expansion over unstimulated cells and minimum CFSE-low frequency of 0.002% (template counts) or 0.001% (read counts). A clone was considered mappable if detected in the sequenced pre-transplant spleen, lymph node, or MLR CFSE-low populations of the donor or recipient. Cumulative frequency of alloreactive clones was calculated as a percentage of all sequences weighted by copy number. This immuneACCESS table, as held by TCRdb, lists in-frame sequences with V and J called but not all clones. Of the missing ones, under half trace to an unresolved V gene in checked studies; the others have no known cause. V, J and clone size were drawn from that table, and D and trimming were deduced from the DNA. The sample table shows just under 55,000 clones, and 75% to 95% are seen once. The ten largest clones add up to approximately 5.5% of the sample.

The source of the sample is a study of graft-versus-host responses after intestinal transplantation (dated by TCRdb to about 2021). Broadly, across the study: The transplants that recipients received were multivisceral, liver-intestinal, or isolated intestinal. Instead of going to the commercial service, samples from a few later patients were sequenced in-house on an Illumina MiSeq and processed with MiXCR. The cohort enrolled about two dozen intestinal transplant recipients, one of whom was a retransplant, and 3 patients without pretransplant specimens were excluded. Bulk TCR-beta CDR3 sequencing was used to track graft-versus-host and host-versus-graft alloreactive T cell clones in the graft, circulation and bone marrow after intestinal transplantation. Alloreactive clones were identified by sequencing pre-transplant mixed lymphocyte reaction products and comparing these products with unstimulated pre-transplant donor and recipient T cells. Donor T cell macrochimerism was defined as a peak of at least 4% donor T cells among recipient peripheral blood mononuclear cells. All recipients received anti-thymocyte globulin induction followed by maintenance tacrolimus and steroids for around three years. Study-level results and caveats: Peak levels of circulating GvH clones were associated with declines in HvG clones early after transplant. The conclusions were limited by the relatively low number and heterogeneity of the intestinal transplant patients. In patients with donor T cell macrochimerism, the allografts had high GvH to HvG T cell clonal ratios. GvH clones turned up in recipient bone marrow, with some appearing earlier in ileal mucosa or blood, a pattern consistent with an intestinal mucosal origin.

In the first month after transplant, blood samples were collected up to 4 times, and after that at least monthly when available. From a lookup of the germline V gene, CDR1 and CDR2 are MGHRA and YSYEKL. The CDR3 goes from the cysteine to the phenylalanine over 15 residues. Only the CDR3 region is kept as DNA, spanning 45 bases read in frame from base 1. From V the trimming removes 3 bases and from J it removes 7 bases, while the gene matches leave 6 bases of the junction unaccounted for. The sequence is built from TRBV4-1 and TRBJ1-6; TRBD1 aligns with 7 central bases. Sample: PBMCs, taken more than 650 days after intestinal transplant. The receptor was isolated from a human patient who received an intestinal transplant, so some T cells may come from the graft donor. The CDR3 in this case is CASSQEHRGNSPLHF. The nucleotide sequence is given as TGCGCCAGCAGCCAGGAACACAGGGGCAATTCACCCCTCCACTTT.